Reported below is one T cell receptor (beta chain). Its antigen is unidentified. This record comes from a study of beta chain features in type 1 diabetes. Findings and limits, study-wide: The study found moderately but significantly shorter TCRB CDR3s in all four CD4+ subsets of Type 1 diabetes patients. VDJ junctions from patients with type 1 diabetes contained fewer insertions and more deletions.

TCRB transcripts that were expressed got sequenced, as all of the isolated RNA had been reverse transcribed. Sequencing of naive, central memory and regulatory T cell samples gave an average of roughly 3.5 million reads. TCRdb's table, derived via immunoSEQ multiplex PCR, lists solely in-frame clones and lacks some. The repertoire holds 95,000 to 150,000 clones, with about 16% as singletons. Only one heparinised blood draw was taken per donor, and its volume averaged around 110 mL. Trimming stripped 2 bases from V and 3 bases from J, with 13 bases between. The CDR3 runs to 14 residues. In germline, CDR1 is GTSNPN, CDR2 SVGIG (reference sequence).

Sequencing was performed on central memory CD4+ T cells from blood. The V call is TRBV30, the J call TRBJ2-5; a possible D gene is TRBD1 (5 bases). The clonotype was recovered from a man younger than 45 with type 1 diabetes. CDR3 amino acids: CAWSKSPGKETQYF. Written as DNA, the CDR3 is TGTGCCTGGAGTAAATCCCCAGGGAAAGAGACCCAGTACTTC.